Each of the 2 T cell receptor beta chains below was sequenced from the same sample in a study of T cells in Graves' hyperthyroidism and ophthalmopathy. Amplified regions were TCR beta CDR3 sequences from RNA transcripts. The study used the HTBI primer set for a first-round RT-PCR of the TCR CDR3. One entry per CDR3 protein results from TCRdb running MiXCR on the multiplex PCR reads. Altogether 50,000 to 55,000 distinct CDR3 sequences are present, approximately 48% being singletons, with the ten largest covering about 9.8%. The sample taken for sequencing was blood. These receptors were obtained from a woman aged 45-65 years with Graves' ophthalmopathy.

The V gene is TRBV24-1, the J gene TRBJ2-1, with 10 positions matching TRBD2. CDR3 length equals 17 residues. V dropped 2 bases and J dropped 8; count of bases not matched to a gene: 11. Germline V gene sequence: CDR1 KGHDR, CDR2 SFDVKD. CDR3 nucleotides: TGTGCCACCAGTGATTCTGGGGCTAGCGGGAGCCCCGATGAGCAGTTCTTC. Its protein product is CATSDSGASGSPDEQFF.

This clonotype came up many times. The chain links TRBV29-1 to TRBJ2-1; D might be TRBD1 (5 bases). The V and J ends lost 3 bases and 2 bases respectively, with 17 bases between them. This CDR3 has 16 residues. Looked up from germline, CDR1 is SQVTM and CDR2 is ANQGSEA. The CDR3 DNA is TGCAGCGTTGAGCTCAGGGCACAAAAAACCTACAATGAGCAGTTCTTC. This codes for CSVELRAQKTYNEQFF.